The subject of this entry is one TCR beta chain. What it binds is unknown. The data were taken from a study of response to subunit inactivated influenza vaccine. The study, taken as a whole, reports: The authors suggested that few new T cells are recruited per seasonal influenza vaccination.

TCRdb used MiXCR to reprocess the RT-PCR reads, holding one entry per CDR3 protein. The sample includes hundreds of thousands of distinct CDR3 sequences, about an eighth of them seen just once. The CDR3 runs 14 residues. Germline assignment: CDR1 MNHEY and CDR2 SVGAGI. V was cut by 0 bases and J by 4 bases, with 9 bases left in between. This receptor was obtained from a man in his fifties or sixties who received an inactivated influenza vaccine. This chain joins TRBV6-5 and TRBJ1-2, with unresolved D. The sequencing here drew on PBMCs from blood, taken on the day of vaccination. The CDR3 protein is CASSYSRGSYGYTF. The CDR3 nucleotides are TGTGCCAGCAGTTACTCGCGAGGCAGCTATGGCTACACCTTC.